Listed below are T cell receptor beta chains from one sample, sequenced in a study of a mutant IDH1 vaccine in newly diagnosed glioma. No antigen has been identified for these receptors. Libraries were prepared by immunoSEQ multiplex PCR; TCRdb keeps only in-frame clonotypes and omits some of them. The table lists about 72,000 clones, over 70% of them singletons. The sample consisted of PBMCs, taken from a glioma patient whose treatment included an IDH1 peptide vaccine. The receptors shown here come from a man in his late teens or twenties with glioma. Each CDR3 is given with its conserved first and last residue. The D gene is left open where the match is weak. Part of the rows lack a size; the others show once, few, many or a class for expanded clones.

clone_size,j_call,d_call,v_call,cdr3_length,cdr3_nt,cdr3_aa
-,TRBJ2-7,-,TRBV28,15,TGTGCCAGCAGCCCCCATAGCGGAGATCTCTACGAGCAGTACTTC,CASSPHSGDLYEQYF
-,TRBJ1-2,TRBD1,TRBV4-2,15,TGTGCCAGCAGCAGCCGACAGGGGGAAGGCTATGGCTACACCTTC,CASSSRQGEGYGYTF
-,TRBJ1-5,-,TRBV6-6,15,TGTGCCAGCAGTCTCGGACAGTATAGCAATCAGCCCCAGCATTTT,CASSLGQYSNQPQHF
-,TRBJ1-2,TRBD1,TRBV5-4,16,TGTGCCAGCAGCTCCATGACGACAGGGGCTAACTATGGCTACACCTTC,CASSSMTTGANYGYTF
-,TRBJ1-4,TRBD1,TRBV9,15,TGTGCCAGCAGCGACGGGACAGGGCGACATGAAAAACTGTTTTTT,CASSDGTGRHEKLFF
once,TRBJ2-1,TRBD2,TRBV4-1,14,TGCGCCAGCAGCTTTCGACTAGCGTCATATGAGCAGTTCTTC,CASSFRLASYEQFF
-,TRBJ2-2,TRBD1,TRBV6-5,16,TGTGCCAGCAGTTATGCGAGGACAGGGGGCCCCGGGGAGCTGTTTTTT,CASSYARTGGPGELFF
-,TRBJ1-2,-,TRBV5-8,14,TGTGCCAGCAGCTTGTCTCCCGGTTTTTATGGCTACACCTTC,CASSLSPGFYGYTF
-,TRBJ2-1,TRBD2,TRBV6-6,14,TGTGCCAGCAGTTACGGACGGGAGGGCCCCGAGCAGTTCTTC,CASSYGREGPEQFF
-,TRBJ2-7,-,TRBV27,14,TGTGCCAGCATTACAGGGCACAGCTCCTACGAGCAGTACTTC,CASITGHSSYEQYF
-,TRBJ2-5,TRBD2,TRBV5-1,14,TGCGCCAGCAGTAGCGGGAGGGCCGAGGAGACCCAGTACTTC,CASSSGRAEETQYF
-,TRBJ2-7,TRBD1,TRBV19,15,TGTGCCAGTAGTATAGCGGCAGGGGGCTCCTACGAGCAGTACTTC,CASSIAAGGSYEQYF
once,TRBJ2-7,-,TRBV7-2,13,TGTGCCAGCAGCTTCCTAAGCTCCTACGAGCAGTACTTC,CASSFLSSYEQYF
-,TRBJ1-5,-,TRBV30,13,TGTGCCTGGAGCGCCGGGACTAGCCAGCCCCAGCATTTT,CAWSAGTSQPQHF
-,TRBJ1-2,TRBD1,TRBV10-3,16,TGTGCCATCAGCCGGGGGGATCGACAGGGGATTAATGGCTACACCTTC,CAISRGDRQGINGYTF
-,TRBJ2-5,-,TRBV9,13,TGTGCCAGCAGCTCGAGAGGGGCAGAGACCCAGTACTTC,CASSSRGAETQYF
-,TRBJ1-3,-,TRBV5-1,16,TGCGCCAGCAGCTTGGCCTACGAGACCTCTGGAAACACCATATATTTT,CASSLAYETSGNTIYF
-,TRBJ2-2,-,TRBV27,17,TGTGCCAGCAGGCCTTACTTGGGGGACCGGAACACCGGGGAGCTGTTTTTT,CASRPYLGDRNTGELFF
-,TRBJ2-7,-,TRBV7-2,13,TGTGCCAGCAGCCTGCAGAGCTCCTACGAGCAGTACTTC,CASSLQSSYEQYF
few,TRBJ1-1,-,TRBV27,14,TGTGCCAGCAGTTTAGGGGCACTTTACACTGAAGCTTTCTTT,CASSLGALYTEAFF
-,TRBJ1-4,TRBD1,TRBV7-9,16,TGTGCCAGCAGCTTGTGGCAGGGGGCAACTAATGAAAAACTGTTTTTT,CASSLWQGATNEKLFF
-,TRBJ1-2,-,TRBV28,14,TGTGCCAGCAGTACATTAATGCCTGGTTATGGCTACACCTTC,CASSTLMPGYGYTF
few,TRBJ1-3,-,TRBV4-2,14,TGTGCCAGCAGCCAAGATGGGACGGGAAACACCATATATTTT,CASSQDGTGNTIYF
-,TRBJ2-7,TRBD1,TRBV6-5,12,TGTGCCAGCAGCGGCTACCGGGACAGGGTTCACTTC,CASSGYRDRVHF
-,TRBJ2-5,-,TRBV6-5,13,TGTGCCAGCAGTCCCACGGGGAAACAGACCCAGTACTTC,CASSPTGKQTQYF
-,TRBJ1-2,-,TRBV5-5,13,TGTGCCAGCAGCTTGTCAGGGGAGGGTGGCTACACCTTC,CASSLSGEGGYTF
-,TRBJ2-3,TRBD1,TRBV18,14,TGTGCCAGCTCACCCATTGGACAGGCCGATACGCAGTATTTT,CASSPIGQADTQYF
-,TRBJ1-2,TRBD1,TRBV11-2,15,TGTGCCAGCAGACGAGGACAGGGCGCTAACTATGGCTACACCTTC,CASRRGQGANYGYTF
-,TRBJ2-7,-,TRBV7-2,15,TGTGCCAGCAGCCCGAGTGTACGGGGCCTCTACGAGCAGTACTTC,CASSPSVRGLYEQYF
few,TRBJ1-1,-,TRBV30,13,TGTGCCTGGAGCCTAACAGGGCGAACTGAAGCTTTCTTT,CAWSLTGRTEAFF
-,TRBJ1-2,-,TRBV25-1,12,TGTGCCAGCAGGGGGCTTGAGTATGGCTACACCTTC,CASRGLEYGYTF
-,TRBJ1-3,-,TRBV6-5,11,TGTGCCAGCAGTTTCGGTGAAACCATATATTTT,CASSFGETIYF
-,TRBJ1-1,-,TRBV6-1,13,TGTGCCAGCAACCTACAGGGGAACACTGAAGCTTTCTTT,CASNLQGNTEAFF
once,TRBJ2-5,-,TRBV4-2,14,TGTGCCAGCAGCCAAGTCGAGGGTTTCGAGACCCAGTACTTC,CASSQVEGFETQYF
-,TRBJ1-6,-,TRBV2,10,TGTGCCAGCAAGGGAATGGCCCTCCACTTT,CASKGMALHF
once,TRBJ2-3,-,TRBV27,15,TGTGCCAGCAGTTTATCCATCCTGGGCACAGATACGCAGTATTTT,CASSLSILGTDTQYF
once,TRBJ1-6,-,TRBV28,13,TGTGCCAGCCACAGGGTAATGAATTCACCCCTCCACTTT,CASHRVMNSPLHF
-,TRBJ2-7,TRBD1,TRBV6-5,15,TGTGCCAGCAGTACCGATCCGGACAGGGGCTACGAGCAGTACTTC,CASSTDPDRGYEQYF
few,TRBJ1-1,-,TRBV6-5,15,TGTGCCAGCAGTCCGTTACGGATCGGTGGGGCTGAAGCTTTCTTT,CASSPLRIGGAEAFF
-,TRBJ1-5,-,TRBV7-2,12,TGTGCCAGTGGGGGGAGCAATCAGCCCCAGCATTTT,CASGGSNQPQHF
-,TRBJ2-1,-,TRBV6-4,14,TGTGCCAGCAGTGAATACGGAGAGGTCAATGAGCAGTTCTTC,CASSEYGEVNEQFF
-,TRBJ1-1,-,TRBV2,13,TGTGCCAGCAGTGACTGGAGTAACACTGAAGCTTTCTTT,CASSDWSNTEAFF
-,TRBJ1-2,-,TRBV4-3,18,TGCGCCAGCAGCCAAGGGGTCGCTACAGGGAGGGGTCGCAATGGCTACACCTTC,CASSQGVATGRGRNGYTF
-,TRBJ2-2,TRBD1,TRBV19,15,TGTGCCAGTAAGGAGACAGGGTATCGAGCCGGGGAGCTGTTTTTT,CASKETGYRAGELFF
-,TRBJ1-1,-,TRBV6-5,14,TGTGCCAGCAGCTCCAGACAAGTGAACACTGAAGCTTTCTTT,CASSSRQVNTEAFF
once,TRBJ2-2,-,TRBV19,16,TGTGCCAGTAGTATAGATCTGGCCCAGAGCACCGGGGAGCTGTTTTTT,CASSIDLAQSTGELFF
-,TRBJ2-2,TRBD2,TRBV5-1,13,TGCGCCAGCAGATCGGCGGGAGCCGGGGAGCTGTTTTTT,CASRSAGAGELFF
-,TRBJ2-4,-,TRBV27,18,TGTGCCAGCAGTGAACTCAGGGCCGTGGATATGGCCAAAAACATTCAGTACTTC,CASSELRAVDMAKNIQYF